A single sample gave rise to the 18 T cell receptor beta chains below, sequenced in a study of blood T cell repertoires in COVID-19. Some clones are missing from TCRdb's copy, which holds only in-frame ones; the method was immunoSEQ multiplex PCR. The table lists approximately 200,000 clones, around 87% of them singletons. The sample was PBMCs or T cells enriched from blood (not recorded which). These TCRs come from a man under 40 in a cohort exposed to, infected with or recovered from COVID-19 (not recorded which).

This sequence joins TRBV6-5 and TRBJ1-3; the D gene is possibly TRBD1 (5 bases). CDR3 length: 15 amino acids. Trimming cost V 6 bases and J 6 bases, with 18 bases left between them. Germline loops: CDR1 MNHEY, CDR2 SVGAGI. CDR3: CASSRGHPEANTIYF. The CDR3 DNA reads TGTGCCAGCAGCAGAGGACACCCCGAGGCAAACACCATATATTTT.

This rearrangement joins TRBV5-1 to TRBJ2-7; TRBD2 agrees at 15 bases. The junction had 8 bases not matched to a gene; V was cut back by 2 bases and J by 5 bases. The CDR3 is 17 amino acids. CDR1 is SGHRS and CDR2 is YFSETQ in the germline V gene. The CDR3 DNA reads TGCGCCAGCAGCTTAACAGGGACTAGCGGGAGGAGGAACGAGCAGTACTTC. This sequence encodes CASSLTGTSGRRNEQYF.

The chain recombines TRBV7-6 with TRBJ2-3; 8 nucleotides match TRBD1. Germline V CDR1 and CDR2: SGHVS, FNYEAQ. The ends lost 5 bases at V and 3 bases at J; junction bases unmatched: 10. This CDR3 is built from 16 residues. CDR3 amino acids: CASSRGGRGRTDTQYF. In nucleotides, the CDR3 is TGTGCCAGCAGCCGAGGGGGCAGGGGGCGGACAGATACGCAGTATTTT.

This clone has more than one count but fewer than ten. The chain links TRBV29-1 to TRBJ2-1; the D gene is possibly TRBD2 (6 bases). Germline loops: CDR1 SQVTM, CDR2 ANQGSEA. This CDR3 comprises 15 residues. Trimming stripped 6 bases from V and 6 bases from J, with 21 bases between. CDR3 DNA sequence: TGCAGCGTCGGTCTCGGCGGGACGGGCGGCAATGAGCAGTTCTTC. It is translated as CSVGLGGTGGNEQFF.

The V gene is TRBV5-4, the J gene TRBJ2-7; TRBD2 is a possible D gene (6 bases). V lost 4 bases and J lost 2, with 19 bases in between. Germline CDR1 and CDR2: SGHNT and YYREEE (reference sequence). The CDR3 is made up of 16 amino acids. CDR3 region: CASSHPGDSLAYEQYF. CDR3 nucleotide sequence: TGTGCCAGCAGCCACCCCGGGGACTCCTTAGCCTACGAGCAGTACTTC.

The CDR3 DNA follows: TGCAGCGGAGGACAGCTGAACACTGAAGCTTTCTTT. Translation gives CSGGQLNTEAFF. The chain uses TRBV29-1 and TRBJ1-1; D is perhaps TRBD1 (6 bases). Trimming took 7 bases from V and 0 from J, leaving 9 bases between them. Germline lookup yields CDR1 SQVTM and CDR2 ANQGSEA. The CDR3 is made up of 12 amino acids.

The DNA of the CDR3 is TGTGCCAGCACCGGAAGATGGGACAGGGGGCTGGAAAACTATGGCTACACCTTC. It yields the protein CASTGRWDRGLENYGYTF. The chain uses TRBV2 and TRBJ1-2, with 12 bases that match TRBD1. The CDR3 consists of 18 residues. The V and J ends lost 7 bases and 2 bases, in that order; junction bases with no gene match: 14. CDR1 is SNHLY, CDR2 FYNNEI, per germline.

V and J are TRBV27 and TRBJ1-4; no firm D call. Germline CDR1 reads MNHEY; CDR2 reads SMNVEV (reference sequence). With 2 bases removed from V and 7 bases from J, the gap between germline ends came to 20 bases. This CDR3 region has 17 residues. The CDR3 region is CASSLKKRLAFGEKLFF. CDR3 nucleotides: TGTGCCAGCAGTTTAAAGAAAAGACTAGCGTTTGGTGAAAAACTGTTTTTT.

The chain is built from TRBV6-2 or TRBV6-3 and TRBJ1-5; D might be TRBD1 (6 bases). Germline values: CDR1 MNHEY, CDR2 SVGEGT. This CDR3 has 16 amino acids. Deletions cut 1 base from V and 2 bases from J, with 12 bases between. CDR3 loop: CASSYWGQGGNQPQHF. The CDR3 DNA reads as TGTGCCAGCAGTTACTGGGGGCAGGGCGGCAATCAGCCCCAGCATTTT.

This chain links TRBV5-1 with TRBJ1-4; tentatively, D is TRBD1 (6 bases). The CDR3 totals 16 residues. CDR1 and CDR2 (germline): SGHRS, YFSETQ. V was shortened by 4 bases and J by 8 bases, with 21 bases between the two germline ends. The DNA for the CDR3 is TGCGCCAGCAGCCCTGGGGGCCCAGGGGCCGACGAAAAACTGTTTTTT. Its translation is CASSPGGPGADEKLFF. The full variable domain, rest sourced from reference TRBV5-1 and TRBJ1-4, is KAGVTQTPRYLIKTRGQQVTLSCSPISGHRSVSWYQQTPGQGLQFLFEYFSETQRNKGNFPGRFSGRQFSNSRSEMNVSTLELGDSALYLCASSPGGPGADEKLFFGSGTQLSVL.

This clone was seen a handful of times. The CDR3 protein is CASSKAIHGTGVPTGQFF. In DNA form, the CDR3 reads TGTGCCAGCAGCAAAGCGATCCACGGGACAGGGGTGCCTACTGGGCAGTTCTTC. The rearrangement links TRBV21-1 to TRBJ2-1; the table's D call TRBD1 went unverified against the DNA. TRBV21-1 constitutes a pseudogene. The CDR3 extends over 18 amino acids.

This sequence joins TRBV7-9 and TRBJ2-1; 11 positions agree with TRBD2. The germline CDR1 and CDR2 sequences are SEHNR and FQNEAQ (reference sequence). This CDR3 contains 16 residues. V gave up 5 bases and J gave up 0 bases; unmatched junction bases: 3. CDR3 sequence reads: CASSQTSGSSYNEQFF. In nucleotides, the CDR3 is TGTGCCAGCAGCCAAACTAGCGGGAGCTCCTACAATGAGCAGTTCTTC.

J is TRBJ2-7 and V is TRBV3-1 (or the pseudogene TRBV3-2), with 13 bases that match TRBD2. The CDR3 extends over 15 amino acids. V lost 4 bases, J lost 9 bases, and 9 bases stayed unmatched. Germline V gene lookup returns CDR1 LGHDT and CDR2 YNNKEL (reference sequence). The chain's CDR3 is CASSLPGLAGSRQYF. The DNA of the CDR3 is TGTGCCAGCAGCCTCCCGGGACTAGCGGGAAGTCGGCAGTACTTC.

This chain joins TRBV10-2 and TRBJ2-6, with D possibly matching TRBD2 (5 bases). The CDR3 length is 15 residues. The germline V and J ends were trimmed by 6 bases and 4 bases, with 13 bases remaining between them. The V gene's germline CDR1 is WSHSY and CDR2 SAAADI. The CDR3 loop is CASRVVGKGANVLTF. CDR3 coding DNA: TGCGCCAGCAGGGTCGTCGGGAAGGGGGCCAACGTCCTGACTTTC.

J is TRBJ2-1 and V is TRBV19; the D gene is possibly TRBD1 (5 bases). This CDR3 spans 13 amino acids. Germline loops: CDR1 LNHDA, CDR2 SQIVND (reference sequence). The V end lost 4 bases, the J end lost 6 bases, and 10 bases lay between the germline ends. The CDR3 sequence: CASSRQLFNEQFF. In nucleotides, the CDR3 is TGTGCCAGTAGTAGACAGCTCTTCAATGAGCAGTTCTTC.

The chain joins TRBV4-1 to TRBJ2-5; the D gene is possibly TRBD1 (5 bases). The CDR3 extends over 13 amino acids. Trimming stripped 3 bases from V and 4 bases from J, with 9 bases between. In germline, CDR1 is MGHRA, CDR2 YSYEKL. The CDR3 is CASSQTERETQYF. CDR3 coding DNA: TGCGCCAGCAGCCAGACAGAACGAGAGACCCAGTACTTC.

Of note for this clone: Since a much larger clone is just one base distant, this may be a read error. V gene TRBV27 combines with J gene TRBJ2-1; unclear D gene. Between the trimmed V and J ends, which lost 2 bases and 0 bases, there was a span of 8 bases. The CDR3 has 15 amino acids. The germline V gene has CDR1 MNHEY and CDR2 SMNVEV (reference sequence). As DNA, the CDR3 is TGTGCCAGCAGTTTAGGTCCGAGCTCCTACAATGAGCAGTTCTTC. It codes for CASSLGPSSYNEQFF.

As for this clone: This sample includes further DNA sequences coding for the same CDR3. The chain is built from TRBV6-2 or TRBV6-3 and TRBJ2-7; D unresolved. Looked up from germline, CDR1 is MNHEY and CDR2 is SVGEGT. Deletions cut 2 bases from V and 0 bases from J, with 5 bases between. CDR3 length: 13 residues. In DNA form, the CDR3 reads TGTGCCAGCAGTTACCTCTCCTCCTACGAGCAGTACTTC. It translates to CASSYLSSYEQYF.